The clone carrying this T cell receptor (beta chain) was counted at least ten times. Germline loops: CDR1 SGHAT, CDR2 FQNNGV. V was cut by 5 bases and J by 6 bases, with 22 bases left in between. CDR3 length equals 16 residues. The sample originates from a study of blood T cell repertoires in COVID-19. Study details: Researchers got acute and convalescent COVID-19 samples from the United States, Italy and Spain. Sources were T cells, B-cell-depleted T cells, or PBMCs; the material itself was cDNA or gDNA.

Original analysis: Reference gene primer amplification in the assay estimated nucleated cell counts. TCRdb's copy holds only in-frame clones and misses some; the assay was immunoSEQ multiplex PCR. V, J and clone size are taken as reported in that table, and D and trimming were inferred from the DNA itself. The sample holds about 110,000 clones, less than 85% seen once. The chain combines TRBV11-2 with TRBJ1-2, with a tentative D call TRBD1 (5 bases). The origin of this receptor is a human donor in a cohort sampled during active or convalescent COVID-19. Sample: peripheral blood. CDR3 coding DNA: TGTGCCAGCAGCCCCGGTTCCGGGGGTGGATCGGATGGCTACACCTTC. Encoded protein: CASSPGSGGGSDGYTF.